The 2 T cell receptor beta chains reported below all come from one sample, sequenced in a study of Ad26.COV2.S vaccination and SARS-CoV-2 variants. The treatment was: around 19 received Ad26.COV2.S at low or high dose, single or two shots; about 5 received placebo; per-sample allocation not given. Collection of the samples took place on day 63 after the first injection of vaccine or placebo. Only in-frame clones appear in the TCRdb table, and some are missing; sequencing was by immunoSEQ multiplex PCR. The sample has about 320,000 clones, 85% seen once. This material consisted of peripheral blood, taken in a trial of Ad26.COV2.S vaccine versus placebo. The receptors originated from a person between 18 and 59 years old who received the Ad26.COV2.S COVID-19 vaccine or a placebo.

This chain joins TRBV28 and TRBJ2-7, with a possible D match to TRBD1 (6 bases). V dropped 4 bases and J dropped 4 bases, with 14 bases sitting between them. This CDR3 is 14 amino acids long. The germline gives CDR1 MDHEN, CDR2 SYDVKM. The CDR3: CASSSPVGTYEQYF. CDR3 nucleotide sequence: TGTGCCAGCAGTTCCCCGGTGGGGACATACGAGCAGTACTTC.

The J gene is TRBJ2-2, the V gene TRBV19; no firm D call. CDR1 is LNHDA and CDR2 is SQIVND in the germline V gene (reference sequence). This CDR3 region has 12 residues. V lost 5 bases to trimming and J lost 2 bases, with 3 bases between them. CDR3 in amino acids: CASSANTGELFF. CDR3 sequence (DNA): TGTGCCAGTAGTGCAAACACCGGGGAGCTGTTTTTT.